This T cell receptor beta chain was obtained from a study of metastatic and nonmetastatic thyroid tumors (TCRdb year 2020). In the study overall: The researchers compared repertoires between peripheral blood samples and tumor or nodule tissue samples from patients with malignant or benign thyroid disease. Beyond this particular receptor, the publication reports: In both blood and tumor samples, malignant tumors were reported to have significantly higher TCR beta diversity than benign nodules.

Receptors were amplified or captured by PCR. Sequencing relied on an Illumina HiSeq 4000. High-throughput sequencing was used to profile the TCR beta-chain CDR3 region of each patient. The source study handled its data this way. CDR3 differences across clinicopathological groups were used to build a classifier for discriminating distant-metastatic papillary thyroid cancer patients. Repertoire diversity was assessed with the Shannon index, and tumor-blood repertoire similarity with the Morisita-Horn index. TCRdb passed the public sequencing reads through fastp at Q25 and MiXCR, retaining productive beta sequences. TCRdb assigned the V and J calls; the authors' analysis was not used. This sample gives over 50,000 clones in total; almost 30% of them show up just once. Less than 20% of the sample belongs to the ten largest clones. In this sample, this clone turned up once. This clone's antigen is unknown. No per-base quality is available; no much larger clone lies one base away. A lone read gives weak evidence.

None of the patients had been given any treatment before thyroid surgery. The study retrospectively analysed patient clinical samples collected from 2012 to 2018 using T-cell receptor beta sequencing. Compared with germline, V lacks 5 bases and J lacks 4 bases; bases without a gene match: 11. The CDR3 goes from the cysteine to the phenylalanine over 16 residues. The CDR3 DNA has 48 bases and is translated from base 1. According to the germline V gene (reference sequence), CDR1 reads LNHDA and CDR2 reads SQIVND. Recombination connected TRBV19 to TRBJ1-1; TRBD1 agrees with 9 junctional bases. This receptor was identified in a female donor with papillary thyroid cancer or a benign thyroid nodule (not recorded which). Some clones in this sample may be carry-over from other donors' samples. Material for sequencing was blood. The DNA sequence is given as TGTGCCAGTAGTGTGCTGGGACAGGGAGGAAGCACTGAAGCTTTCTTT. This encodes CASSVLGQGGSTEAFF.